The clone carrying this TCR beta chain was found a few times. The data stem from a study of blood T cell repertoires in COVID-19. For the study at large: The origin of the acute and convalescent COVID-19 samples was the United States, Italy and Spain. Sources were T cells, B-cell-depleted T cells, or PBMCs; the material itself was cDNA or gDNA.

Trimming removed 4 bases from V and 7 bases from J, with 10 bases in between. The length of the CDR3 is 12 residues. Germline V gene sequence: CDR1 LNHDA, CDR2 SQIVND (reference sequence). In the study's own analysis: Amplification from reference gene primers served as the basis for estimated nucleated cell counts. Here immunoSEQ multiplex PCR was the method, and the copy in TCRdb shows in-frame clones only, minus some. V and J calls and clone size are as listed in that table; D and trimming were resolved from the DNA. The top ten hold 6.6% of the sample, which has roughly 66,000 clones, approximately 80% seen once.

This sequence was found in a man aged 60 to 75 with acute or convalescent COVID-19. The V call is TRBV19, the J call TRBJ2-5, with a possible D match to TRBD1 (6 bases). The specimen sequenced was peripheral blood. CDR3 region: CASSNRVGTQYF. CDR3 nucleotide sequence: TGTGCCAGTAGTAACAGGGTCGGGACCCAGTACTTC.